These 21 T cell receptor beta chains share one sample of origin, sequenced in a study of blood T cell repertoires in COVID-19 (dated by TCRdb to about 2020). Library construction relied on the immunoSEQ multiplex PCR assay. TCRdb stores this immuneACCESS table with in-frame sequences only. Part of the clones is absent; in the studies checked, under half of the shortfall reflects unresolved V genes, and no reason is known for the rest. This sample comprises more than 95,000 clones, 85% to 90% of them detected only once. The ten largest account for roughly 4.6% of the sample. The material sequenced was peripheral blood. Receptor source: a human donor in a cohort sampled during active COVID-19.

J is TRBJ1-1 and V is TRBV11-2; 9 nucleotides match TRBD1. The CDR3 is made up of 14 amino acids. Germline V gene sequence: CDR1 SGHAT, CDR2 FQNNGV. The V gene end was trimmed by 7 bases and the J gene end by 4 bases; junction bases not matched to a gene: 7. CDR3 protein: CASILTGGGTEAFF. The CDR3 region has the DNA TGTGCCAGCATCCTTACAGGGGGCGGCACTGAAGCTTTCTTT.

This sequence joins TRBV5-1 and TRBJ2-3; 7 bases are a match to TRBD2. Germline CDR1 is SGHRS and CDR2 is YFSETQ. J gave up 1 base and V 3 bases, and 8 bases lay outside the gene matches. The CDR3 is 16 residues long. Written as DNA, the CDR3 is TGCGCCAGCAGCTCAAAGGTAGCGGGCCGCACAGATACGCAGTATTTT. This translates into CASSSKVAGRTDTQYF.

The V call is TRBV20-1, the J call TRBJ1-2; unclear D gene. The CDR3 runs 13 residues. The V and J ends lost 3 bases and 0 bases respectively, with 8 bases between them. The V gene's germline CDR1 is DFQATT and CDR2 SNEGSKA (reference sequence). The CDR3 coding sequence is TGCAGTGCTAGTCCTCGGGCTAACTATGGCTACACCTTC. This translates into CSASPRANYGYTF.

This clone is a singleton in its sample. The chain combines TRBV3-1 (or the pseudogene TRBV3-2) with TRBJ2-1, with D possibly being TRBD1 (5 bases). V shed 5 bases and J shed 7 bases, with 18 bases lying between them. Germline CDR1 reads LGHDT; CDR2 reads YNNKEL (reference sequence). This CDR3 has 15 amino acids. DNA for the CDR3: TGTGCCAGCAGCACCCCCGGCAGGGTGAGGAATGAGCAGTTCTTC. It yields the protein CASSTPGRVRNEQFF.

This rearrangement joins TRBV6-5 to TRBJ2-7, with a possible D match to TRBD2 (7 bases). The CDR3 sequence is 14 residues long. The V and J ends lost 6 bases and 6 bases respectively, with 18 bases between them. Germline V lookup: CDR1 MNHEY, CDR2 SVGAGI. The CDR3 region is CASSPAGGQAEQYF. The CDR3 nucleotides read TGTGCCAGCAGCCCAGCCGGGGGGCAGGCCGAGCAGTACTTC.

This sequence joins TRBV7-9 and TRBJ1-3, with no clear D. This CDR3 has 14 amino acids. V shed 0 bases and J shed 6 bases, with 9 bases lying between them. Germline V gene data show CDR1 as SEHNR and CDR2 as FQNEAQ (reference sequence). The CDR3 DNA reads TGTGCCAGCAGCTTAGCGATCCGGGAAAACACCATATATTTT. This encodes CASSLAIRENTIYF.

The rearrangement links TRBV27 to TRBJ2-7; D not resolved. The V and J ends lost 2 bases and 0 bases respectively, with 8 bases between them. Germline loops: CDR1 MNHEY, CDR2 SMNVEV (reference sequence). There are 14 residues in the CDR3. The CDR3, as DNA: TGTGCCAGCAGTTTAGCAAAGAGCTCCTACGAGCAGTACTTC. This encodes CASSLAKSSYEQYF.

This chain's CDR3 is CAISESQGNYGYTF. CDR3 nucleotide sequence: TGTGCCATCAGTGAGTCCCAGGGAAACTATGGCTACACCTTC. The V call is TRBV10-3, the J call TRBJ1-2; possible D gene TRBD1, 5 bases. Germline V lookup: CDR1 ENHRY, CDR2 SYGVKD. The CDR3 is made up of 14 amino acids. V lost 0 bases and J lost 2, with 7 bases in between.

Regarding this clone: This sample includes further DNA sequences coding for the same CDR3. This chain connects TRBV3-1 (or the pseudogene TRBV3-2) to TRBJ2-5; no clear D. Germline values: CDR1 LGHDT, CDR2 YNNKEL (reference sequence). This CDR3 is 12 amino acids long. Trimming removed 3 bases at V and 5 bases at J, with 7 bases between. CDR3 nucleotides: TGTGCCAGCAGCCAGGTGAGGGAGACCCAGTACTTC. Translated: CASSQVRETQYF.

This rearrangement joins TRBV7-3 to TRBJ2-1; 7 positions match TRBD2. Trimming removed 0 bases from V and 2 bases from J; junction bases left unmatched: 4. The CDR3 covers 16 residues. Per germline, CDR1 SGHTA and CDR2 FQGTGA. Here the CDR3 DNA reads TGTGCCAGCAGCTTAACCCCCAGCGGGGCCTACAATGAGCAGTTCTTC. Residues: CASSLTPSGAYNEQFF.

The CDR3 here is CASSKDTREAGNTIYF. The CDR3 DNA reads TGTGCCAGCAGCAAGGACACCAGGGAGGCTGGAAACACCATATATTTT. J is TRBJ1-3 and V is TRBV9; maybe TRBD1 (5 bases). Trimming took 4 bases from V and 2 from J, leaving 16 bases between them. Germline V gene lookup returns CDR1 SGDLS and CDR2 YYNGEE. The CDR3 spans 16 residues.

The chain links TRBV2 to TRBJ1-1, with 10 bases matching TRBD1. The germline V gene encodes CDR1 SNHLY and CDR2 FYNNEI. The ends lost 6 bases at V and 5 bases at J; junction bases unmatched: 15. The CDR3 totals 17 residues. In nucleotides, the CDR3 is TGTGCCAGCAGCTCCAGATTAGGGACAGGGGCTCGAACTGAAGCTTTCTTT. Translation: CASSSRLGTGARTEAFF.

The chain carries TRBV30 and TRBJ2-7; 9 bases are shared with TRBD2. V shed 4 bases, J shed 0 bases, and the junction held 7 bases outside the gene matches. The CDR3 contains 15 residues. The germline gives CDR1 GTSNPN, CDR2 SVGIG (reference sequence). CDR3 in DNA: TGTGCCTGGAATCTAGCGGGGACCGCCTCCTACGAGCAGTACTTC. It translates to CAWNLAGTASYEQYF.

The chain couples TRBV27 to TRBJ2-7; a possible D gene is TRBD2 (7 bases). The V end was cut by 4 bases, the J end by 3 bases, with 19 bases between. The CDR3 loop spans 16 amino acids. The germline V gene has CDR1 MNHEY and CDR2 SMNVEV (reference sequence). This CDR3 is CASSWGRGGVYYEQYF. CDR3 DNA: TGTGCCAGCAGTTGGGGGCGGGGAGGGGTCTACTACGAGCAGTACTTC.

V and J are TRBV12-3 or TRBV12-4 and TRBJ1-1; tentatively, D is TRBD1 (6 bases). CDR3 length: 13 residues. With 5 bases removed from V and 6 bases from J, the gap between germline ends came to 13 bases. The CDR3 DNA sequence: TGTGCCAGCAGTCCTAATAGACAGGCTGAAGCTTTCTTT. Its protein product is CASSPNRQAEAFF.

The chain combines TRBV5-6 with TRBJ1-4, with 8 bases aligning to TRBD1. Trimming took 2 bases from V and 7 from J; bases not matched to a gene: 4. This CDR3 has 14 residues. Germline CDR1 reads SGHDT; CDR2 reads YYEEEE. The chain's CDR3 is CASSFGQGSEKLFF. The CDR3 bases are TGTGCCAGCAGCTTTGGACAGGGATCTGAAAAACTGTTTTTT.

This chain connects TRBV6-6 to TRBJ2-2, with 8 bases matching TRBD2. The CDR3 loop spans 15 amino acids. The germline V gene has CDR1 MNHNY and CDR2 SVGAGI (reference sequence). The trim removed 2 bases at V and 5 bases at J, leaving 4 bases unmatched. CDR3 region: CASSYVSSGTGELFF. CDR3 DNA: TGTGCCAGCAGTTACGTTTCTAGCGGGACCGGGGAGCTGTTTTTT.

This chain links TRBV7-9 with TRBJ2-7; 10 bases align to TRBD1. J lost 0 bases, V lost 7 bases, and 9 bases had no gene match. CDR3 length: 16 residues. The V gene's germline CDR1 is SEHNR and CDR2 FQNEAQ (reference sequence). CDR3 protein: CASNPGQGLSSYEQYF. The CDR3 nucleotides are TGTGCCAGCAATCCGGGACAGGGGCTTAGCTCCTACGAGCAGTACTTC.

This chain uses TRBV12-3 or TRBV12-4 with TRBJ1-1, with 7 bases aligning to TRBD1. V gave up 4 bases and J gave up 3 bases; unmatched junction bases: 2. This CDR3 comprises 13 residues. CDR3 coding DNA: TGTGCCAGCAGTTGGGACAGCTACACTGAAGCTTTCTTT. It specifies CASSWDSYTEAFF.

The rearrangement joins TRBV2 to TRBJ2-7; TRBD1 matches at 7 bases. Germline CDR1 is SNHLY and CDR2 is FYNNEI. The ends lost 7 bases at V and 3 bases at J; junction bases unmatched: 9. This CDR3 is built from 14 residues. The CDR3 nucleotides read TGTGCCAGCAAAATTGACAGGGATAGCTACGAGCAGTACTTC. Translated: CASKIDRDSYEQYF. Based on the CDR3 plus reference TRBV2 and TRBJ2-7, the full variable domain is EPEVTQTPSHQVTQMGQEVILRCVPISNHLYFYWYRQILGQKVEFLVSFYNNEISEKSEIFDDQFSVERPDGSNFTLKIRSTKLEDSAMYFCASKIDRDSYEQYFGPGTRLTVT.

V gene TRBV15 combines with J gene TRBJ1-6, with D possibly TRBD1 on 6 matching bases. This CDR3 comprises 14 residues. V lost 4 bases to trimming and J lost 6 bases, with 10 bases between them. Germline loops: CDR1 LNHNV, CDR2 YYDKDF (reference sequence). In DNA form, the CDR3 reads TGTGCCACCAGCATAGAGGGGGGTAATTCACCCCTCCACTTT. It encodes CATSIEGGNSPLHF.